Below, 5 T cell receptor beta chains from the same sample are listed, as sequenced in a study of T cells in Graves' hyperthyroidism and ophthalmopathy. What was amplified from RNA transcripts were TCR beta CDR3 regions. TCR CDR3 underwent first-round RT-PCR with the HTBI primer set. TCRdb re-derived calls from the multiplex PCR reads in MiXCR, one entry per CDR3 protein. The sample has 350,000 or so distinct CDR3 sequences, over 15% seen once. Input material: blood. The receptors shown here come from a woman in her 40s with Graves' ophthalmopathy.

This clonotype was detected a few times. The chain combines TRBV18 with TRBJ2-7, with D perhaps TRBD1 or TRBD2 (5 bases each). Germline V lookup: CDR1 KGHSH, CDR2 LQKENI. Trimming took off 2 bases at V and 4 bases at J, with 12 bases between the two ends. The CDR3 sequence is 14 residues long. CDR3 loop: CASSPVPGSYEQYF. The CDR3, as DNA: TGTGCCAGCTCACCAGTACCAGGGAGTTACGAGCAGTACTTC.

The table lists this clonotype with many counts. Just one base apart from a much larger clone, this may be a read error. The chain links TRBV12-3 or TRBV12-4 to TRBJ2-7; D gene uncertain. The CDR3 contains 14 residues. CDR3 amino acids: CASSRHGSSYKQYF. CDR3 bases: TGTGCCAGCAGTCGACACGGAAGCTCCTACAAGCAGTACTTC.

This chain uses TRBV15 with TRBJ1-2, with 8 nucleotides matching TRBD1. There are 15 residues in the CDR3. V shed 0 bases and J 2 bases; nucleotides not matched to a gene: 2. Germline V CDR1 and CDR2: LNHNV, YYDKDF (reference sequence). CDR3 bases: TGTGCCACCAGCAGAGATCACAGGGGGAACTATGGCTACACCTTC. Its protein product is CATSRDHRGNYGYTF.

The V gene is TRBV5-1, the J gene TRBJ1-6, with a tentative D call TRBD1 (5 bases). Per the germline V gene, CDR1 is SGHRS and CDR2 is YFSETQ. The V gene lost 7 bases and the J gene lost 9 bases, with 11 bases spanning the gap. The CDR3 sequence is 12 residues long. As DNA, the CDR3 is TGCGCCAGCCGGGAGGGGAGTTCACCCCTCCACTTT. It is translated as CASREGSSPLHF.

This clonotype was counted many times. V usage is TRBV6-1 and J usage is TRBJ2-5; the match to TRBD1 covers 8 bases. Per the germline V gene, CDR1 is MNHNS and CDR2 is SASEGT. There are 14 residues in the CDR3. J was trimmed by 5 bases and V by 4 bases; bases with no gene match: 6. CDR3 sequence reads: CASSAQGARETQYF. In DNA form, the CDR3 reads TGTGCCAGCAGTGCCCAGGGGGCGCGGGAGACCCAGTACTTC.